Given below is one T cell receptor beta chain in context. The antigen it recognizes is unknown. No base quality values were provided; no much bigger clone lies one nucleotide off. At the DNA level, this CDR3 is encoded by other sequences in the same sample as well. This sample was included in a study of shared clonotypes between healthy human individuals (dated by TCRdb to 2020 to 2022). For the wider study: The cohort included a few men and a couple of women between 18 and 49 years of age. Per donor, three plates each were used for CD4 naive and CD4 memory, two for CD8 naive, and one for CD8 memory. To estimate repertoire size and how much clonotype sharing occurs between individuals, the study deeply sequenced the blood TCR repertoires of about five healthy adults. Different laboratories and diverse techniques were used to prepare libraries and sequence TCR repertoires, to increase sequencing depth and limit assay-specific biases. Each donor's leukapheresis produced roughly between roughly 0.85 and 10 billion PBMCs.

CD8 naive samples were obtained by positive selection for CCR7 among CD45RO-negative cells, yielding a CD45RA+CCR7+ population from which TemRA cells were excluded. The donors were healthy, HIV-negative adults with no recently reported acute infections or vaccinations. Every donor was a Caucasian adult living in Nashville, Tennessee, USA. Blood was collected by leukapheresis, and PBMCs were isolated by Ficoll-Histopaque density gradient centrifugation and then cryopreserved in liquid nitrogen vapor phase. Analytical flow cytometry was used to check the purity and quantity of every magnetically sorted T cell population. From each sorted fraction, genomic DNA was isolated and quantified by UV absorbance on a Nanodrop 2000c. The full study reports these points: Even with the large sequencing depth, rarefaction of the sorted-subset datasets indicated that sequencing was incomplete. Larger estimated clonotype richness was generally found for naive subsets than for memory subsets. Higher generation probabilities were observed for clonotypes shared by all four sorted-subset donors than for non-shared clonotypes. Because the study included a small number of donors, the genetic and exposure-history diversity represented was limited. Sampling was limited to blood, and TCR repertoires in tissue likely differ from TCR repertoires in blood. Pairwise subsampling led to the expectation that sequencing depth would affect the degree of clonotype sharing among donors. When a few donors were compared, the shared fraction of clonotypes was 5% to 6.5% for naive CD4, over 3% for naive CD8, 2% to 2.5% for memory CD4, and 0.35% to 0.5% for memory CD8.

Including cysteine and phenylalanine, the CDR3 has 14 amino acids. Of the read, only the CDR3 DNA is kept; its 42 bases are in frame from base 1. From a lookup of the germline V gene (reference sequence), CDR1 and CDR2 are MNHEY and SMNVEV. At the junction V is shortened by 1 base and J by 2 bases, with 9 bases in between. TCR CDR3 regions were amplified from genomic DNA by multiplex PCR using the deep immunoSEQ assay. Extracted genomic DNA from each cell subset was distributed evenly across all wells of several immunoSEQ 96-well plates, and each plate was treated as a replicate. For sorted subsets, about 0.2 ug genomic DNA, equal to about 30,000 T cell genomes, was loaded into each replicate PCR. The purified libraries were quantified using a Qubit 3.0 fluorometer, sized with a Bioanalyzer 2100, and then quantified again using the KAPA Library Quantification kit. Every immunoSEQ 96-well plate was sequenced on a dedicated single-read 150-cycle Illumina NextSeq 550 flow cell. As for how the authors treated the data: Because the immunoSEQ output held only junctional sequences and lacked quality scores, the filtering could not match the filtering applied to full-length reads. Sequences were annotated with PyIR, a Python wrapper for IgBLAST v1.9, using IMGT germline references to assign V/J genes and CDR3. Reads were removed for weak V/J assignments (E-value above 1e-6), missing CDR3, stop codons, out-of-frame junctions, or ambiguous translated residues. V3J clonotypes were defined as sequences sharing the same inferred V gene, J gene, and CDR3 amino acid sequence. The percentage overlap between two repertoires was calculated by dividing the number of shared unique clonotypes by the size of the smaller repertoire. Richness of each repertoire was evaluated using RTK rarefaction, the Chao1 estimator, and Recon v2.1 estimates of unobserved clonotypes. OLGA was used to compute generation probabilities for all TCRbeta clonotypes that the gDNA method yielded from a handful of donors. TCRdb provides this immuneACCESS table in a form limited to in-frame rearrangements. Some clones are lacking; in checked studies, under half of them reflect an unresolved V gene, and why the rest are absent is not known. V, J and clone size are taken as reported in that table, and D and trimming were inferred from the DNA itself. Counted in this sample were just over 2,000,000 clones; less than 95% of them appeared once. 1.1% of the sample comes from the top ten.

The sequenced sample consisted of naive CD8+ T cells sorted from blood. The label giving this sample's cell subset or site can be read as: CD45RA+CCR7+. The sequence derives from a man aged 18 to 29 in good health. The chain links TRBV27 with TRBJ2-7, and the D gene may be TRBD1, 5 bases matching. In nucleotides, the sequence is TGTGCCAGCAGTTTATGGGCAGGGACCTACGAGCAGTACTTC. This gives the protein CASSLWAGTYEQYF.